The 16 T cell receptor beta chains below come from one sample, sequenced in a study of shared clonotypes between healthy human individuals. Repertoires were generated with immunoSEQ multiplex PCR, while TCRdb's copy carries only in-frame clones and drops some. There are 2 million to 2.5 million clones in the sample; 90% to 97% occur only once, and over 0.1% lies in the top ten. The sequenced material came from naive CD4+ T cells sorted from blood. Sample subset: CD45RA+ positively selected. The receptors shown here come from a man younger than 35 in good health.

This chain uses TRBV4-1 with TRBJ1-2; D possibly corresponds to TRBD1 (5 bases). This CDR3 region has 13 residues. Germline CDR1 MGHRA, CDR2 YSYEKL. V shed 1 base and J shed 7 bases, with 10 bases lying between them. CDR3 loop: CASSQVPGGGYTF. In DNA form, the CDR3 reads TGCGCCAGCAGCCAAGTTCCGGGGGGTGGCTACACCTTC.

The rearrangement joins TRBV13 to TRBJ2-2; TRBD2 matches at 8 bases. V shed 0 bases and J 0 bases; nucleotides not matched to a gene: 9. Germline CDR1 reads PRHDT; CDR2 reads FYEKMQ (reference sequence). This CDR3 has 19 residues. The CDR3 nucleotides read TGTGCCAGCAGCTTAGGGTCTAGCGGGCGTGGCCCGAACACCGGGGAGCTGTTTTTT. Its protein is CASSLGSSGRGPNTGELFF.

DNA of the CDR3: TGTGCCAGCACCCCTAGGGCTAACTATGGCTACACCTTC. It codes for CASTPRANYGYTF. V and J are TRBV7-8 and TRBJ1-2; D gene unclear. There are 13 residues in the CDR3. The V gene's germline CDR1 is SGHVS and CDR2 FQNEAQ. Trimming stripped 7 bases from V and 0 bases from J, with 9 bases between.

The V call is TRBV5-1, the J call TRBJ2-5; D unresolved. The germline V gene encodes CDR1 SGHRS and CDR2 YFSETQ. There are 15 residues in the CDR3. Deletions cut 2 bases from V and 4 bases from J, with 15 bases between. CDR3 amino acids: CASSFGVAALETQYF. Here the CDR3 DNA reads TGCGCCAGCAGCTTTGGAGTGGCGGCCCTAGAGACCCAGTACTTC.

The V gene is TRBV15, the J gene TRBJ2-7; D is ambiguous. V lost 5 bases to trimming and J lost 7 bases, with 24 bases between them. CDR3 size: 16 residues. Germline V CDR1 and CDR2: LNHNV, YYDKDF (reference sequence). CDR3 protein: CATSPPSGNRFREQYF. DNA of the CDR3: TGTGCCACCAGCCCCCCCTCTGGGAACCGCTTCCGAGAGCAGTACTTC.

In DNA, the CDR3 is TGTGCCAGCAGACTGGGAGGAGAGCAGTACTTC. Encoded protein: CASRLGGEQYF. The rearrangement joins TRBV6-1 to TRBJ2-7, with D tentatively TRBD2 (6 bases). Germline assignment: CDR1 MNHNS and CDR2 SASEGT. The CDR3 extends over 11 amino acids. V was clipped by 6 bases and J by 7 bases, with 10 bases between them.

The J gene is TRBJ1-5, the V gene TRBV21-1; TRBD1 reflects the table's D call only, with no check against the DNA. TRBV21-1 is a pseudogene. This CDR3 has 16 amino acids. The CDR3 region is CASRLRTGTGNQPQHF. The CDR3 bases are TGTGCCAGCAGGCTCAGGACAGGGACTGGCAATCAGCCCCAGCATTTT.

J is TRBJ2-1 and V is TRBV5-6; a weak D match, TRBD1 (6 bases). The CDR3 has 15 residues. V lost 3 bases to trimming and J lost 0 bases, with 10 bases between them. Germline-derived CDR1 and CDR2 are SGHDT and YYEEEE. As DNA, the CDR3 is TGTGCCAGCAGCTCCGGACAGAGCTCCTACAATGAGCAGTTCTTC. This translates into CASSSGQSSYNEQFF.

V is TRBV30 and J is TRBJ2-1; 9 bases align to TRBD1. The CDR3 length is 18 residues. J was trimmed by 4 bases and V by 3 bases; bases with no gene match: 16. Germline CDR1 is GTSNPN and CDR2 is SVGIG (reference sequence). The CDR3 DNA sequence: TGTGCCTGGAGAGTCGGGAAAACAGGGGGCGGGGGATACAATGAGCAGTTCTTC. Translated: CAWRVGKTGGGGYNEQFF.

This chain uses TRBV5-1 with TRBJ2-5; D is unclear. Germline lookup yields CDR1 SGHRS and CDR2 YFSETQ. V lost 1 base to trimming and J lost 2 bases, with 9 bases between them. The CDR3 consists of 14 residues. CDR3 DNA sequence: TGCGCCAGCAGCTTGCTTACTCTTCAAGAGACCCAGTACTTC. Translated: CASSLLTLQETQYF.

V gene TRBV7-2 combines with J gene TRBJ2-4; 9 bases map to TRBD2. This CDR3 spans 17 amino acids. V gave up 5 bases and J gave up 8 bases; unmatched junction bases: 16. The V gene's germline CDR1 is SGHTA and CDR2 FQGNSA. The CDR3 DNA reads as TGTGCCAGCAGCACACCCGGGACTAGCAGGGTAGCGGACATTCAGTACTTC. Protein sequence: CASSTPGTSRVADIQYF. The entire variable domain, with the rest obtained from reference TRBV7-2 and TRBJ2-4, is as follows: GAGVSQSPSNKVTEKGKDVELRCDPISGHTALYWYRQSLGQGLEFLIYFQGNSAPDKSGLPSDRFSAERTGGSVSTLTIQRTQQEDSAVYLCASSTPGTSRVADIQYFGAGTRLSVL.

This chain joins TRBV5-1 and TRBJ1-1; D is ambiguous. Germline loops: CDR1 SGHRS, CDR2 YFSETQ. Trimming removed 2 bases at V and 3 bases at J, with 8 bases between. This CDR3 contains 13 residues. The CDR3 DNA reads TGCGCCAGCAGCTTAGGGCCTTACACTGAAGCTTTCTTT. Its translation is CASSLGPYTEAFF.

This chain connects TRBV29-1 to TRBJ2-2, with TRBD2 matching 8 bases. The length of the CDR3 is 14 residues. Germline-derived CDR1 and CDR2 are SQVTM and ANQGSEA. V trimming: 4 bases; J trimming: 3 bases; junction bases outside the gene matches: 4. CDR3 nucleotides: TGCAGCGTTGGTAGCGGGGCGGACACCGGGGAGCTGTTTTTT. This translates into CSVGSGADTGELFF.

CDR3 coding DNA: TGTGCCAGCTCACCACCGGCGGGAGGCCCTCGCACAGATACGCAGTATTTT. Its translation is CASSPPAGGPRTDTQYF. J is TRBJ2-3 and V is TRBV18, with TRBD2 identical over 8 bases. Germline V gene data show CDR1 as KGHSH and CDR2 as LQKENI. V lost 0 bases and J lost 1; bases outside the gene matches: 6. This CDR3 spans 17 amino acids.

This chain links TRBV7-2 with TRBJ1-4; 12 bases are shared with TRBD1. V dropped 3 bases and J dropped 9; count of bases not matched to a gene: 5. Germline V lookup: CDR1 SGHTA, CDR2 FQGNSA. The CDR3 has 15 residues. In DNA form, the CDR3 reads TGTGCCAGCAGCTTCGGGACAGGGGGCGAAAAAAAACTGTTTTTT. Translated, it gives CASSFGTGGEKKLFF. The entire variable domain, with the rest obtained from reference TRBV7-2 and TRBJ1-4, is as follows: GAGVSQSPSNKVTEKGKDVELRCDPISGHTALYWYRQSLGQGLEFLIYFQGNSAPDKSGLPSDRFSAERTGGSVSTLTIQRTQQEDSAVYLCASSFGTGGEKKLFFGSGTQLSVL.

This chain uses TRBV25-1 with TRBJ2-3; 11 bases fit TRBD2. The V gene's germline CDR1 is MGHDK and CDR2 SYGVNS. This CDR3 spans 15 amino acids. V shed 5 bases, J shed 2 bases, and the junction held 3 bases outside the gene matches. CDR3 sequence: CASSTSGGPTDTQYF. As DNA, the CDR3 is TGTGCCAGCAGTACTAGCGGGGGCCCCACAGATACGCAGTATTTT.